The TCR beta chain described here comes from a study of cytomegalovirus exposure and HLA in healthy donors. The CDR3 sequence is 21 residues long. Trimming took 2 bases from V and 0 from J, leaving 26 bases between them. PCR used 60 Vbeta primers and 13 Jbeta primers. Profiling relied on immunoSEQ multiplex PCR, and the TCRdb table lists in-frame clones only, not all of them. The sample holds around 110,000 clones, 79% seen once. The clonotype originates from a man in his thirties or forties in good health and CMV-seropositive. The sample was PBMCs. The chain is built from TRBV23-1 and TRBJ1-5; D not resolved. TRBV23-1 is an ORF, and what it does is uncertain. The CDR3 loop is CASSQRPGGSRLHYSNQPQHF. Here the CDR3 DNA reads TGCGCCAGCAGTCAAAGGCCGGGTGGCAGCAGACTCCACTATAGCAATCAGCCCCAGCATTTT.